A selection of T cell receptor beta chains follows, all from one sample in a study of T cell responses to AZD1222 COVID-19 vaccine. Clones were sequenced by immunoSEQ multiplex PCR, and TCRdb holds only the in-frame ones, with some missing. Of around 180,000 clones listed, around 90% are singletons. Here the sequenced sample was peripheral blood, taken on day 0 of AZD1222 vaccination. The receptors derive from an adult in good health. CDR3s include the opening cysteine and the closing phenylalanine or tryptophan. Each record gives: J gene, V gene, clone size, D gene, CDR3 DNA, CDR3 protein. The D gene is left open where the match is weak. Size is stated for part of the rows, as once, few or many counts, or as a class when the clone is expanded.

j_call: TRBJ1-6
v_call: TRBV7-2
clone_size: -
d_call: TRBD1
cdr3_nt: TGTGCCAGCAGCTCCAGACAGGGTCTGAATTCACCCCTCCACTTT
cdr3_aa: CASSSRQGLNSPLHF

j_call: TRBJ2-7
v_call: TRBV23-1
clone_size: -
d_call: TRBD2
cdr3_nt: TGCGCCAGCAGTCAAGCGGGGGTAGGCGAGCAGTACTTC
cdr3_aa: CASSQAGVGEQYF

j_call: TRBJ2-2
v_call: TRBV4-2
clone_size: once
d_call: -
cdr3_nt: TGTGCCAGCAGCCAGGCTACCTTACTGGAAACGAACACCGGGGAGCTGTTTTTT
cdr3_aa: CASSQATLLETNTGELFF

j_call: TRBJ2-2
v_call: TRBV6-5
clone_size: -
d_call: TRBD1
cdr3_nt: TGTGCCAGCAGTTCCGTCGGACAGGCAGGAGGCGGGGAGCTGTTTTTT
cdr3_aa: CASSSVGQAGGGELFF

j_call: TRBJ1-3
v_call: TRBV30
clone_size: -
d_call: TRBD1
cdr3_nt: TGTGCCTGGAATCCGGGACAGTTCTCTGGAAACACCATATATTTT
cdr3_aa: CAWNPGQFSGNTIYF

j_call: TRBJ2-3
v_call: TRBV5-6
clone_size: -
d_call: -
cdr3_nt: TGTGCCAGCAGCTTGGTGACAGATACGCAGTATTTT
cdr3_aa: CASSLVTDTQYF

j_call: TRBJ1-4
v_call: TRBV4-1
clone_size: -
d_call: -
cdr3_nt: TGCGCCAGCAGCAGGGTCTTGAATGAAAAACTGTTTTTT
cdr3_aa: CASSRVLNEKLFF

j_call: TRBJ1-1
v_call: TRBV27
clone_size: -
d_call: TRBD1
cdr3_nt: TGTGCCAGCAGTCCCACAGGGGGCTCTACTGAAGCTTTCTTT
cdr3_aa: CASSPTGGSTEAFF

j_call: TRBJ2-7
v_call: TRBV9
clone_size: -
d_call: TRBD2
cdr3_nt: TGTGCCAGCAGCCCCACCGGGACTAGCGGATACGAGCAGTACTTC
cdr3_aa: CASSPTGTSGYEQYF

j_call: TRBJ2-3
v_call: TRBV7-3
clone_size: once
d_call: -
cdr3_nt: TGTGCCAGCAGCTTAATGAGTCGCAGCACAGATACGCAGTATTTT
cdr3_aa: CASSLMSRSTDTQYF

j_call: TRBJ2-5
v_call: TRBV11-3
clone_size: -
d_call: -
cdr3_nt: TGTGCCAGCAGCTTAGACCCCGCCTCGGGGACCCAGTACTTC
cdr3_aa: CASSLDPASGTQYF